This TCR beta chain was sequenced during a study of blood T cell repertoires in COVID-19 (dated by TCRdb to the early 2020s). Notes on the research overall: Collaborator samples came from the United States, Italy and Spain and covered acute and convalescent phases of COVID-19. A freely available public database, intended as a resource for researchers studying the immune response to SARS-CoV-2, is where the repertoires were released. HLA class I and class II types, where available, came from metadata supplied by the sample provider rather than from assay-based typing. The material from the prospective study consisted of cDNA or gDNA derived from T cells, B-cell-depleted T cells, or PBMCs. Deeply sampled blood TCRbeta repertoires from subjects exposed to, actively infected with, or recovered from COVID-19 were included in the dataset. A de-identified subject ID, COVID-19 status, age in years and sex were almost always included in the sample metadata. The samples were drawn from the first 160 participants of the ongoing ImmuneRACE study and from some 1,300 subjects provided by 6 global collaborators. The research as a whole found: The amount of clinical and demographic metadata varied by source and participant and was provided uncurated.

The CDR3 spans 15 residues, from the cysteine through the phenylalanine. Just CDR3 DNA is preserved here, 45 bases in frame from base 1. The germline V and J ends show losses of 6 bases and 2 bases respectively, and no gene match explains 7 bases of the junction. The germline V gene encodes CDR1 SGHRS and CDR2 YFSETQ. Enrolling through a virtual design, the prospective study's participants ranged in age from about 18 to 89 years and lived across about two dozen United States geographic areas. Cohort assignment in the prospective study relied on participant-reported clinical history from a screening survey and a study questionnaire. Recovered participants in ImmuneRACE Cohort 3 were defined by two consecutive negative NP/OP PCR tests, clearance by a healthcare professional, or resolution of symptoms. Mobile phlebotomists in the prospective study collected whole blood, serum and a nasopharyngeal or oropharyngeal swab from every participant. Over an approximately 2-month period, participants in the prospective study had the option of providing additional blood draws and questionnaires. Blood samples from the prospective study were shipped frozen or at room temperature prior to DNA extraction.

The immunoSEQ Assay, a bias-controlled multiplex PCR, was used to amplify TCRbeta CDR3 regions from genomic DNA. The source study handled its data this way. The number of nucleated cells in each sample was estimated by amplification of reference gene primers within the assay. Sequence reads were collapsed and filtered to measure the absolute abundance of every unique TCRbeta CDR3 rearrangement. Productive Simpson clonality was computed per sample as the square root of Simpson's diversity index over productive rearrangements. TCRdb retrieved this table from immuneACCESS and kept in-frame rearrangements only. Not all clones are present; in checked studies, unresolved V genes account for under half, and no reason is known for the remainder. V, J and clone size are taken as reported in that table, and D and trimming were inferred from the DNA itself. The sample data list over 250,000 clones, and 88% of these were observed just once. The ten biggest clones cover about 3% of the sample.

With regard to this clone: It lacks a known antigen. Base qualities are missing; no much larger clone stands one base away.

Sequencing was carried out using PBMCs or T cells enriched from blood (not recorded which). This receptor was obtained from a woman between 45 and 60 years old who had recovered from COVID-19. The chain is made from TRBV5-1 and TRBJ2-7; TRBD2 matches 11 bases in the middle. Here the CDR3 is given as CASTTLAGGPYEQYF. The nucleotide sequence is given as TGCGCCAGCACCACCCTAGCGGGGGGACCCTACGAGCAGTACTTC.